This is a list of T cell receptor beta chains from one sample in a study of T-cell reconstitution after alpha-beta-depleted transplantation in children. TCRdb passed the PCR reads through MiXCR, listing each CDR3 protein once. Here the sample spans about 540,000 distinct CDR3 sequences, about a sixth being singletons. Sequences were derived from PBMCs from the stem cell graft donor, sampled from the stem cell graft. These receptors were collected from a human donor who donated a stem cell graft to a child with acute lymphoblastic leukemia. Both conserved end residues are part of each CDR3. D genes are given only for firm matches. Size is omitted from some rows. Given values are once, few, many or a class for expanded clones.

v_call: TRBV20-1
d_call: TRBD1
j_call: TRBJ2-1
clone_size: -
cdr3_nt: TGCAGTGCTAGTGGGTCGAGACAGGGGTTTACGGGGGAGCAGTTCTTC
cdr3_aa: CSASGSRQGFTGEQFF

v_call: TRBV20-1
d_call: -
j_call: TRBJ1-5
clone_size: -
cdr3_nt: TGCAGTGCTACGCGATCGGAGGGGGTTCAGCCCCAGCATTTT
cdr3_aa: CSATRSEGVQPQHF

v_call: TRBV29-1
d_call: -
j_call: TRBJ2-1
clone_size: -
cdr3_nt: TGCAGCGTTGAGAGGCTCTTGGATGAGCAGTTCTTC
cdr3_aa: CSVERLLDEQFF

v_call: TRBV9
d_call: -
j_call: TRBJ2-3
clone_size: few
cdr3_nt: TGTGCCAGCAGCCCTAATGGACATACGCAGTATTTT
cdr3_aa: CASSPNGHTQYF

v_call: TRBV7-9
d_call: -
j_call: TRBJ2-1
clone_size: few
cdr3_nt: TGTGCCAGCAGCTTAGGACAAGATAAGCCAGAGCAGTTCTTC
cdr3_aa: CASSLGQDKPEQFF

v_call: TRBV13
d_call: -
j_call: TRBJ2-2
clone_size: -
cdr3_nt: TGTGCCAGCAGCCCCACGCGGGACTTCTACACCGGGGAGCTGTTTTTT
cdr3_aa: CASSPTRDFYTGELFF

v_call: TRBV10-3
d_call: -
j_call: TRBJ2-7
clone_size: few
cdr3_nt: TGTGCCATCAGTGAGACTGGGGAGCAGTACTTC
cdr3_aa: CAISETGEQYF

v_call: TRBV29-1
d_call: -
j_call: TRBJ2-2
clone_size: -
cdr3_nt: TGCAGCGTTGGAAGCCGGATGAACACCGGGGAGCTGTTTTTT
cdr3_aa: CSVGSRMNTGELFF

v_call: TRBV5-1
d_call: -
j_call: TRBJ2-1
clone_size: few
cdr3_nt: TGCGCCAGCAGCTGGAGCGCCGGCCCCAATGAGCAGTTCTTC
cdr3_aa: CASSWSAGPNEQFF

v_call: TRBV15
d_call: -
j_call: TRBJ1-1
clone_size: few
cdr3_nt: TGTGCCACCAGCAGGGACCGAAGTACTGAAGCTTTCTTT
cdr3_aa: CATSRDRSTEAFF

v_call: TRBV7-6
d_call: TRBD2
j_call: TRBJ2-3
clone_size: -
cdr3_nt: TGTGCCAGCAGCTCGCTAGCGGGAGCCGAGAAAGATACGCAGTATTTT
cdr3_aa: CASSSLAGAEKDTQYF

v_call: TRBV30
d_call: -
j_call: TRBJ1-2
clone_size: -
cdr3_nt: TGTGCCTGGAGTCAAGACGGGTACTATGGCTACACCTTC
cdr3_aa: CAWSQDGYYGYTF

v_call: TRBV7-9
d_call: TRBD2
j_call: TRBJ2-1
clone_size: few
cdr3_nt: TGTGCCAGCAGCGGTAGCGGGAGACCCCCCAATGAGCAGTTCTTC
cdr3_aa: CASSGSGRPPNEQFF

v_call: TRBV12-5
d_call: -
j_call: TRBJ1-1
clone_size: few
cdr3_nt: TGTGCTAGTGGTTTGTTTAGCACACCCATGAACACTGAAGCTTTCTTT
cdr3_aa: CASGLFSTPMNTEAFF

v_call: TRBV25-1
d_call: -
j_call: TRBJ2-1
clone_size: few
cdr3_nt: TGTGCCAGCAGTCGTGCAGGGGACAATGAGCAGTTCTTC
cdr3_aa: CASSRAGDNEQFF

v_call: TRBV20-1
d_call: TRBD2
j_call: TRBJ2-1
clone_size: -
cdr3_nt: TGCAGTACGACCACCTTACGCGGGAGGCCTACCAATGAGCAGTTCTTC
cdr3_aa: CSTTTLRGRPTNEQFF

v_call: TRBV5-1
d_call: -
j_call: TRBJ2-7
clone_size: -
cdr3_nt: TGCGCCAGCAGCTTGGAGGTACGGGGACCCTACGAGCAGTACTTC
cdr3_aa: CASSLEVRGPYEQYF

v_call: TRBV11-2
d_call: TRBD1
j_call: TRBJ1-2
clone_size: -
cdr3_nt: TGTGCCAGCAGCACCCCGGACAGGCTCCCCTATGGCTACACCTTC
cdr3_aa: CASSTPDRLPYGYTF

v_call: TRBV5-8
d_call: -
j_call: TRBJ2-7
clone_size: -
cdr3_nt: TGTGCCAGCAGCTCGGGATGGGGACTGTCCTACGAGCAGTACTTC
cdr3_aa: CASSSGWGLSYEQYF

v_call: TRBV4-1
d_call: -
j_call: TRBJ2-1
clone_size: -
cdr3_nt: TGCGCCAGCAGCCAAGTGGCCAGGATTGAGCAGTTCTTC
cdr3_aa: CASSQVARIEQFF

v_call: TRBV12-3/TRBV12-4
d_call: TRBD1
j_call: TRBJ2-2
clone_size: -
cdr3_nt: TGTGCCAGCAGTTCAACAGGGGGCATCACCGGGGAGCTGTTTTTT
cdr3_aa: CASSSTGGITGELFF

v_call: TRBV18
d_call: -
j_call: TRBJ2-1
clone_size: few
cdr3_nt: TGTGCCAGCTCACCACCGAGGTATCCCTACAATGAGCAGTTCTTC
cdr3_aa: CASSPPRYPYNEQFF

v_call: TRBV9
d_call: TRBD1
j_call: TRBJ2-2
clone_size: -
cdr3_nt: TGTGCCAGCAGCCAGGGGGACAGGAACACCGGGGAGCTGTTTTTT
cdr3_aa: CASSQGDRNTGELFF

v_call: TRBV7-9
d_call: TRBD2
j_call: TRBJ2-7
clone_size: -
cdr3_nt: TGTGCCAGCAGCCCACTGGGGGGGAGGCCGCCCTACGAGCAGTACTTC
cdr3_aa: CASSPLGGRPPYEQYF

v_call: TRBV5-8
d_call: -
j_call: TRBJ1-1
clone_size: many
cdr3_nt: TGTGCCAGCAGCCCGGCGGGGTTTAACACTGAAGCTTTCTTT
cdr3_aa: CASSPAGFNTEAFF

v_call: TRBV20-1
d_call: -
j_call: TRBJ2-2
clone_size: -
cdr3_nt: TGCAGTGCTAGAGTGAGGAACGGGGAGCTGTTTTTT
cdr3_aa: CSARVRNGELFF

v_call: TRBV6-1
d_call: -
j_call: TRBJ2-1
clone_size: many
cdr3_nt: TGTGCCAGCAACCAGGGTGGGCTGTCAAATGAGCAGTTCTTC
cdr3_aa: CASNQGGLSNEQFF

v_call: TRBV27
d_call: TRBD2
j_call: TRBJ2-7
clone_size: -
cdr3_nt: TGTGCCAGCAGTTCATCAGTAGCGGGGCACGAGCAGTACTTC
cdr3_aa: CASSSSVAGHEQYF

v_call: TRBV12-3/TRBV12-4
d_call: -
j_call: TRBJ1-5
clone_size: -
cdr3_nt: TGTGCCAGCAGTCCAGATGGGGTGAACAATCAGCCCCAGCATTTT
cdr3_aa: CASSPDGVNNQPQHF

v_call: TRBV20-1
d_call: -
j_call: TRBJ2-7
clone_size: -
cdr3_nt: TGCAGTGCTAGTAGGGACCAGACCTACGAGCAGTACTTC
cdr3_aa: CSASRDQTYEQYF

v_call: TRBV27
d_call: TRBD2
j_call: TRBJ2-7
clone_size: -
cdr3_nt: TGTGCCAGCCACGCACTAGCGGGAGACTACGAGCAGTACTTC
cdr3_aa: CASHALAGDYEQYF

v_call: TRBV29-1
d_call: TRBD1
j_call: TRBJ2-1
clone_size: -
cdr3_nt: TGCAGCGTTGATGGGGTGGGGACAGAGTCTTACAATGAGCAGTTCTTC
cdr3_aa: CSVDGVGTESYNEQFF

v_call: TRBV5-1
d_call: TRBD2
j_call: TRBJ2-7
clone_size: -
cdr3_nt: TGCGCCAGCAGGACTAGCGGGAGAGGCGACGAGCAGTACTTC
cdr3_aa: CASRTSGRGDEQYF

v_call: TRBV30
d_call: TRBD1
j_call: TRBJ1-2
clone_size: few
cdr3_nt: TGTGCCTGGAGTACAGGGGGGGGCTACACCTTC
cdr3_aa: CAWSTGGGYTF

v_call: TRBV4-1
d_call: -
j_call: TRBJ1-1
clone_size: few
cdr3_nt: TGCGCCAGCAGCCAAGAAGTCCAGTTTGAAGCTTTCTTT
cdr3_aa: CASSQEVQFEAFF

v_call: TRBV7-2
d_call: -
j_call: TRBJ1-5
clone_size: few
cdr3_nt: TGTGCCAGCAGCTTATTTGGGGGGGCAGGTCAGCCCCAGCATTTT
cdr3_aa: CASSLFGGAGQPQHF

v_call: TRBV20-1
d_call: -
j_call: TRBJ1-2
clone_size: -
cdr3_nt: TGCAGTGCTAGAGATTGGGCAGCCCTTTTGGGTGGCTACACCTTC
cdr3_aa: CSARDWAALLGGYTF

v_call: TRBV7-3
d_call: TRBD1
j_call: TRBJ1-1
clone_size: -
cdr3_nt: TGTGCCAGCAGCTTCGAGACAGGGGGCGCCGCTTTCTTT
cdr3_aa: CASSFETGGAAFF

v_call: TRBV5-5
d_call: -
j_call: TRBJ2-7
clone_size: few
cdr3_nt: TGTGCCAGCAGCAACGCAGCGGGCCACGAGCAGTACTTC
cdr3_aa: CASSNAAGHEQYF